The text below deals with one TCR beta chain. The sample is drawn from a study of blood T cell repertoires in COVID-19. Study in general: The origin of the acute and convalescent COVID-19 samples was the United States, Italy and Spain.

In the original processing: Amplified reference gene primers provided the basis for estimating nucleated cell counts. Some clones are missing from TCRdb's copy, which holds only in-frame ones; the method was immunoSEQ multiplex PCR. V and J calls plus clone size are reproduced from that table; the DNA served to infer D and trimming. The sample lists about 66,000 clones, around nine tenths seen once, with under 4% in the top ten. CDR1 and CDR2 from the germline V gene are SGHTA and FQGTGA. The CDR3 covers 14 residues. Trimming shortened V by 6 bases and J by 1 base, and 12 bases separated the two germline ends.

The sample comprised peripheral blood. The chain couples TRBV7-3 to TRBJ1-1, with D unresolved. The source of this sequence is a man aged 65 to 85 with acute or convalescent COVID-19. CDR3 residues: CASSTLGPNTEAFF. The CDR3 DNA reads as TGTGCCAGCAGTACCCTGGGCCCGAACACTGAAGCTTTCTTT. The full variable domain, rest sourced from reference TRBV7-3 and TRBJ1-1, is GAGVSQTPSNKVTEKGKYVELRCDPISGHTALYWYRQSLGQGPEFLIYFQGTGAADDSGLPNDRFFAVRPEGSVSTLKIQRTERGDSAVYLCASSTLGPNTEAFFGQGTRLTVV.